The 13 T cell receptor delta chains listed next were all sequenced from one sample in a study of gamma-delta chains in newborns, infants, children. TCRdb processed the reads again with the CATT caller. The data contain some 10,000 delta-chain clones, approximately 8.2% of them seen just once; the ten biggest clones take up more than 3.5%. The sequencing input was blood. The source of these receptors is a child who was a newborn, infant or young child, either healthy, febrile or measles-vaccinated (not recorded which).

The chain is built from TRDV2 and TRDJ3; 13 nucleotides align to TRDD3. Germline CDR1 GEAIGNYY, CDR2 EKD. CDR3 size: 19 residues. After removal of 2 bases from V and 2 bases from J, the junction contained 5 bases not matched to a gene. CDR3 sequence reads: CACDKLGDTRTWDTRQMFF. The CDR3 nucleotides are TGTGCCTGTGACAAACTGGGGGATACGCGAACCTGGGACACCCGACAGATGTTTTTC.

This clone came up a few times. The chain combines TRDV2 with TRDJ1, with TRDD2 matching over 9 bases. Germline lookup yields CDR1 GEAIGNYY and CDR2 EKD. With V trimmed by 4 bases and J by 4 bases, 21 bases remained unmatched. This CDR3 has 19 residues. CDR3 sequence (DNA): TGTGCCTGTGAAGGCCTTCCTACGTATCCGGGGGATGCGGGCGATAAACTCATCTTT. Translated, it gives CACEGLPTYPGDAGDKLIF.

V and J are TRDV2 and TRDJ3; TRDD3 agrees at 13 bases. This CDR3 contains 19 residues. V shed 0 bases and J 5 bases; nucleotides not matched to a gene: 6. Germline V lookup: CDR1 GEAIGNYY, CDR2 EKD. CDR3 protein: CACDTVLGDTDRDTRQMFF. The CDR3 DNA sequence: TGTGCCTGTGACACCGTACTGGGGGATACGGACAGGGACACCCGACAGATGTTTTTC.

On this clone: The identical CDR3 is also encoded by other nucleotide sequences in the sample. V and J are TRDV2 and TRDJ1, with TRDD3 matching over 8 bases. Germline CDR1 and CDR2: GEAIGNYY and EKD. V shed 0 bases and J 0 bases; nucleotides not matched to a gene: 2. The CDR3 contains 15 residues. CDR3 bases: TGTGCCTGTGACACCCTGGGGGAGTACACCGATAAACTCATCTTT. It specifies CACDTLGEYTDKLIF.

For this clone: Different DNA sequences within this sample yield the same CDR3. The V call is TRAV29/DV5, the J call TRDJ2, with 13 bases that match TRDD3. This CDR3 region has 15 residues. Looked up from germline, CDR1 is NSMFDY and CDR2 is ISSIKDK. V dropped 2 bases and J dropped 4; count of bases not matched to a gene: 2. CDR3 sequence: CAASTGGYETAQLFF. In DNA form, the CDR3 reads TGTGCAGCAAGTACTGGGGGATACGAGACAGCACAACTCTTCTTT. Variable domain in full (rest from reference TRAV29/DV5 and TRDJ2): DQQVKQNSPSLSVQEGRISILNCDYTNSMFDYFLWYKKYPAEGPTFLISISSIKDKNEDGRFTVFLNKSAKHLSLHIVPSQPGDSAVYFCAASTGGYETAQLFFGKGTQLIVEP.

In this sample, this clone turned up a few times. V gene TRDV2 combines with J gene TRDJ1; 8 nucleotides agree with TRDD3. CDR1 GEAIGNYY and CDR2 EKD come from the germline V gene. The CDR3 contains 15 residues. After removal of 0 bases from V and 3 bases from J, the junction contained 5 bases not matched to a gene. The CDR3 region has the DNA TGTGCCTGTGACACCTGGGGGATCCCAGCCGATAAACTCATCTTT. Translation gives CACDTWGIPADKLIF.

The V call is TRDV2, the J call TRDJ1, with D hard to call. The CDR3 runs to 15 residues. CDR1 GEAIGNYY and CDR2 EKD come from the germline V gene. The V end was cut by 0 bases, the J end by 7 bases, with 17 bases between. The CDR3: CACDTANTRRAKLIF. The CDR3 nucleotides read TGTGCCTGTGACACCGCGAACACTAGGAGGGCTAAACTCATCTTT.

The rearrangement links TRDV2 to TRDJ3; 9 bases map to TRDD3. The J gene comes from matching the DNA to germline here; TCRdb lacks it. V was clipped by 0 bases and J by 0 bases; unmatched bases: 5. The CDR3 loop spans 19 amino acids. Germline lookup yields CDR1 GEAIGNYY and CDR2 EKD. The chain's CDR3 is CACDTWGIGRSWDTRQMFF. CDR3 DNA: TGTGCCTGTGACACCTGGGGGATAGGTCGCTCCTGGGACACCCGACAGATGTTTTTC.

This clone was seen once. This may arise from a read error, as a much more abundant clone is one base away. The chain's CDR3 is CARDVLGDKGDYTDKLIF. The CDR3 DNA sequence: TGTGCCCGTGACGTCTTGGGGGATAAGGGTGATTACACCGATAAACTCATCTTT. This chain joins TRDV2 and TRDJ1, with 9 bases aligning to TRDD3. TCRdb does not report a J gene; here it was assigned by matching the DNA to germline references. The CDR3 contains 18 residues. Germline assignment: CDR1 GEAIGNYY and CDR2 EKD.

This sequence joins TRDV2 and TRDJ1, with TRDD3 matching 8 bases. There are 14 residues in the CDR3. V gave up 2 bases and J gave up 2 bases; unmatched junction bases: 3. CDR1 and CDR2 from the germline V gene are GEAIGNYY and EKD. CDR3 bases: TGTGCCTGTGACAATGTGGGGGATACCGATAAACTCATCTTT. Translating it yields CACDNVGDTDKLIF.

This clone was seen only a few times. Other DNA sequences from this sample encode an identical CDR3 as well. The chain employs TRDV2 and TRDJ1; 9 bases agree with TRDD3. Unmatched junction bases numbered 8, after V lost 3 bases and J lost 4 bases. Per germline, CDR1 GEAIGNYY and CDR2 EKD. The CDR3 spans 15 residues. The CDR3 sequence is CACDAVGDRSDKLIF. CDR3 nucleotides: TGTGCCTGTGACGCTGTGGGGGATAGGAGCGATAAACTCATCTTT.

The sample holds a few counts of this clone. This rearrangement joins TRDV2 to TRDJ1; 10 nucleotides match TRDD3. The CDR3 loop spans 17 amino acids. The V gene end was trimmed by 4 bases and the J gene end by 0 bases; junction bases not matched to a gene: 10. Per the germline V gene, CDR1 is GEAIGNYY and CDR2 is EKD. CDR3: CACERLGDRQYTDKLIF. In nucleotides, the CDR3 is TGTGCCTGTGAACGGCTGGGGGATAGACAGTACACCGATAAACTCATCTTT.

The chain is built from TRAV29/DV5 and TRDJ1; D possibly corresponds to TRDD3 (5 bases). Trimming stripped 2 bases from V and 0 bases from J, with 17 bases between. The CDR3 consists of 16 residues. The V gene's germline CDR1 is NSMFDY and CDR2 ISSIKDK. The CDR3 nucleotides are TGTGCAGCAAGGTTGGGGACCCGCGAGTACACCGATAAACTCATCTTT. This gives the protein CAARLGTREYTDKLIF.